These 11 T cell receptor beta chains came from one sample sequenced in a study of T cell changes during pregnancy in multiple sclerosis. Assay: immunoSEQ multiplex PCR; the TCRdb copy retains only in-frame clones and omits some. The profile shows roughly 84,000 clones, 80% to 95% of them singletons. The sample was peripheral blood, taken in the third trimester of pregnancy. The source is a female donor in good health, enrolled as a control in a pregnancy study.

The J gene is TRBJ2-7, the V gene TRBV7-2, with TRBD2 matching 10 bases. The CDR3 is made up of 15 amino acids. With V trimmed by 2 bases and J by 3 bases, 4 bases remained unmatched. From germline, CDR1 is SGHTA and CDR2 FQGNSA. The CDR3 protein is CASSLWPSGSYEQYF. The DNA for the CDR3 is TGTGCCAGCAGCTTATGGCCTAGCGGGAGCTACGAGCAGTACTTC.

This chain links TRBV2 with TRBJ1-3; TRBD1 is a possible D gene (5 bases). The CDR3 has 16 amino acids. V was shortened by 4 bases and J by 1 base, with 14 bases between the two germline ends. Germline CDR1 is SNHLY and CDR2 is FYNNEI. CDR3 amino acids: CASSVDSGLSGNTIYF. The CDR3 nucleotides are TGTGCCAGCAGTGTCGATTCGGGACTTTCTGGAAACACCATATATTTT.

This chain links TRBV28 with TRBJ2-7; 8 positions match TRBD2. Germline V lookup: CDR1 MDHEN, CDR2 SYDVKM. The CDR3 totals 15 residues. With 5 bases clipped from V and 2 bases from J, the junction kept 8 bases outside the gene matches. The CDR3 is CASSEGGGSTYEQYF. DNA of the CDR3: TGTGCCAGCAGTGAAGGCGGGGGGTCAACCTACGAGCAGTACTTC.

The chain recombines TRBV28 with TRBJ2-6; D is uncertain. V lost 7 bases and J 0 bases, leaving 10 bases between the germline ends. The CDR3 runs to 15 residues. CDR1 is MDHEN, CDR2 SYDVKM, per germline. CDR3 loop: CASTNLLSGANVLTF. CDR3 bases: TGTGCCAGCACTAACTTACTCTCTGGGGCCAACGTCCTGACTTTC.

The chain joins TRBV4-1 to TRBJ2-1, with D possibly matching TRBD2 (5 bases). From germline, CDR1 is MGHRA and CDR2 YSYEKL. Trimming removed 0 bases at V and 5 bases at J, with 14 bases between. The CDR3 extends over 16 amino acids. The DNA for the CDR3 is TGCGCCAGCAGCCAAGAACCCCTCCCGGGAAACAATGAGCAGTTCTTC. This sequence encodes CASSQEPLPGNNEQFF.

In DNA form, the CDR3 reads TGCGCCAGCAGCTTGGAATGGGGGAGGCCCACCGGGGAGCTGTTTTTT. Translated: CASSLEWGRPTGELFF. The genes are TRBV5-1 and TRBJ2-2; perhaps TRBD2 as D (6 bases). Germline values: CDR1 SGHRS, CDR2 YFSETQ. The CDR3 runs to 16 residues. V shed 0 bases and J shed 4 bases, with 13 bases lying between them. The variable domain in full, with the rest retrieved from reference TRBV5-1 and TRBJ2-2, is KAGVTQTPRYLIKTRGQQVTLSCSPISGHRSVSWYQQTPGQGLQFLFEYFSETQRNKGNFPGRFSGRQFSNSRSEMNVSTLELGDSALYLCASSLEWGRPTGELFFGEGSRLTVL.

The gene calls are TRBV9 and TRBJ2-5; 11 bases agree with TRBD2. The junction had 6 bases not matched to a gene; V was cut back by 3 bases and J by 2 bases. The germline CDR1 and CDR2 sequences are SGDLS and YYNGEE. The CDR3 runs 16 residues. In DNA form, the CDR3 reads TGTGCCAGCAGCGCCTTAATAGCGGGAGGGCAAGAGACCCAGTACTTC. It translates to CASSALIAGGQETQYF.

The chain is built from TRBV28 and TRBJ2-1; 7 bases line up with TRBD2. The length of the CDR3 is 18 residues. Germline-derived CDR1 and CDR2 are MDHEN and SYDVKM. After removal of 4 bases from V and 1 base from J, the junction contained 13 bases not matched to a gene. The CDR3 loop reads CASSSLSKGLRSYNEQFF. CDR3 nucleotides: TGTGCCAGCAGTTCCCTTTCTAAGGGACTAAGATCCTACAATGAGCAGTTCTTC.

The chain is built from TRBV11-3 and TRBJ2-3; tentatively, D is TRBD1 (5 bases). V was pared by 3 bases and J by 8 bases, with 9 bases between. CDR1 and CDR2 from the germline V gene are SGHNT and YENEEA. The CDR3 has 12 residues. For the CDR3, the DNA is TGTGCCAGCAGCTTTGGCCAGGGTACGCAGTATTTT. This translates into CASSFGQGTQYF.

The CDR3 spells CASSFKPGHQYGYTF. CDR3 nucleotide sequence: TGTGCCAGCAGTTTCAAGCCGGGACACCAGTATGGCTACACCTTC. The rearrangement joins TRBV27 to TRBJ1-2; tentative D call: TRBD1 (6 bases). Between the trimmed V and J ends, which lost 3 bases and 5 bases, there was a span of 16 bases. The CDR3 contains 15 residues. CDR1 MNHEY and CDR2 SMNVEV come from the germline V gene (reference sequence).

The count of this clone is one. The genes are TRBV7-2 and TRBJ2-1, with TRBD2 as a possible D gene (6 bases). Trimming left V 3 bases short and J 3 bases short, with 15 bases between. The germline CDR1 and CDR2 sequences are SGHTA and FQGNSA. The CDR3 runs to 16 residues. CDR3 sequence: CASSFRLVGHYNEQFF. CDR3 nucleotides: TGTGCCAGCAGCTTCCGACTAGTCGGGCACTACAATGAGCAGTTCTTC.